These 6 T cell receptor beta chains came from one sample sequenced in a study of technical replicates of blood from a handful of donors. Profiling relied on immunoSEQ multiplex PCR, and the TCRdb table lists in-frame clones only, not all of them. The top ten clones hold 3% to 5% of a sample with around 81,000 clones, over 75% of them seen once. The sample was PBMCs. These receptors all come from a human donor in good health. Some clones in this sample may be carry-over from other donors' samples.

V gene TRBV7-2 combines with J gene TRBJ1-3; the D gene is possibly TRBD1 (5 bases). The CDR3 sequence is 17 residues long. V shed 1 base and J shed 2 bases, with 15 bases lying between them. Germline V lookup: CDR1 SGHTA, CDR2 FQGNSA. The CDR3 is CASSLDSVRGTGNTIYF. DNA for the CDR3: TGTGCCAGCAGCTTAGATTCAGTTCGGGGGACTGGAAACACCATATATTTT.

V gene TRBV6-5 combines with J gene TRBJ2-5; D is possibly TRBD1 (5 bases). Germline assignment: CDR1 MNHEY and CDR2 SVGAGI. This CDR3 is 16 amino acids long. Trimming took off 4 bases at V and 3 bases at J, with 18 bases between the two ends. In DNA, the CDR3 is TGTGCCAGCAGTTTCCACGTACTCAGGGCAGAAGAGACCCAGTACTTC. This codes for CASSFHVLRAEETQYF.

This chain connects TRBV30 to TRBJ2-1; D is possibly TRBD2 (6 bases). CDR3 length: 14 amino acids. CDR1 and CDR2 (germline): GTSNPN, SVGIG (reference sequence). With 4 bases removed from V and 3 bases from J, the gap between germline ends came to 13 bases. The CDR3 region has the DNA TGTGCCTGGACGGACGGGAGACTCTACAATGAGCAGTTCTTC. This encodes CAWTDGRLYNEQFF.

This clone was recorded once. The gene calls are TRBV7-3 and TRBJ2-3; D is perhaps TRBD2 (6 bases). The CDR3 length is 16 residues. Deletions cut 5 bases from V and 8 bases from J, with 23 bases between. Germline lookup yields CDR1 SGHTA and CDR2 FQGTGA. The CDR3 is CASSPSGGNSPFTQYF. Written as DNA, the CDR3 is TGTGCCAGCAGCCCCTCGGGCGGGAACAGCCCCTTTACGCAGTATTTT.

The chain links TRBV5-1 to TRBJ2-3; D may be TRBD2 (6 bases). Per the germline V gene, CDR1 is SGHRS and CDR2 is YFSETQ. The length of the CDR3 is 16 residues. Trimming removed 5 bases from V and 5 bases from J, with 21 bases in between. The CDR3 region is CASSLAALGRKDTQYF. The CDR3 DNA is TGCGCCAGCAGTTTAGCGGCCCTGGGGAGAAAAGATACGCAGTATTTT.

This clone was seen only a few times. The chain is built from TRBV5-1 and TRBJ1-2; D might be TRBD1 (5 bases). CDR1 is SGHRS and CDR2 is YFSETQ in the germline V gene. This CDR3 is 15 amino acids long. V lost 0 bases and J lost 2, with 11 bases in between. CDR3 loop: CASSLEWGGNYGYTF. For the CDR3, the DNA is TGCGCCAGCAGCTTGGAGTGGGGGGGGAACTATGGCTACACCTTC.